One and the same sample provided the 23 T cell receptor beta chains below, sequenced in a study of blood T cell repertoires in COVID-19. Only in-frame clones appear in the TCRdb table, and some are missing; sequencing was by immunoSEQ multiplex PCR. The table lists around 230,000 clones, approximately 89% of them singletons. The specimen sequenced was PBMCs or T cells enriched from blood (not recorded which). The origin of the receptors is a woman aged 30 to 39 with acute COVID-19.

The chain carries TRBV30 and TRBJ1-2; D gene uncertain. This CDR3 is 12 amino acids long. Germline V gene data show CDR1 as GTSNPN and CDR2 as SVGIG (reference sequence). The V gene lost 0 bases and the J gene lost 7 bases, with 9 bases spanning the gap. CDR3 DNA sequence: TGTGCCTGGAGTGTTGGGCAGCTTGGCTACACCTTC. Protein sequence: CAWSVGQLGYTF.

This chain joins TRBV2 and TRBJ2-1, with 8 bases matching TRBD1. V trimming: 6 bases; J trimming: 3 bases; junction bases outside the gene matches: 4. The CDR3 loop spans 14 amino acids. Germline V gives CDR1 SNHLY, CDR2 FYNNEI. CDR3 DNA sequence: TGTGCCAGCAGCGCCGGGACAGGCTACAATGAGCAGTTCTTC. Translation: CASSAGTGYNEQFF.

The CDR3 loop is CASSPEYSQPQHF. The CDR3, as DNA: TGCGCCAGCAGCCCAGAATATTCTCAGCCCCAGCATTTT. The rearrangement joins TRBV4-1 to TRBJ1-5; D remains ambiguous. Trimming shortened V by 4 bases and J by 6 bases, and 10 bases separated the two germline ends. The CDR3 has 13 amino acids. Germline V lookup: CDR1 MGHRA, CDR2 YSYEKL.

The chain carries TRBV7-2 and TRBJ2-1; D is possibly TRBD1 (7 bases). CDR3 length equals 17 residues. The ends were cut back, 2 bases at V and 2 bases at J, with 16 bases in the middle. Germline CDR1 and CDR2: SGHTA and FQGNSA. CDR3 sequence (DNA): TGTGCCAGCAGCTTACCGACAGGGAGGTTCCCCTACAATGAGCAGTTCTTC. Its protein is CASSLPTGRFPYNEQFF.

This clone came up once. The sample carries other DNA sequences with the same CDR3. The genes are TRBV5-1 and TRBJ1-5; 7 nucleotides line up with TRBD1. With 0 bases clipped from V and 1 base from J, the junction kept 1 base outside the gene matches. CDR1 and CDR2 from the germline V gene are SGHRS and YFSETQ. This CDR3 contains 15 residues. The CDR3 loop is CASSLAGGSNQPQHF. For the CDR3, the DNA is TGCGCCAGCAGCTTGGCAGGGGGGAGCAATCAGCCCCAGCATTTT.

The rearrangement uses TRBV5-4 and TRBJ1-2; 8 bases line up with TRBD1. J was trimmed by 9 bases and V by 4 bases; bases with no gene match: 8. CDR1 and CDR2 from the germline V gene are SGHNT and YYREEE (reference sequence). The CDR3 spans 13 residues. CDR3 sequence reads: CASSHSGGGSYTF. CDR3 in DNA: TGTGCCAGCAGCCATTCAGGGGGCGGAAGCTACACCTTC.

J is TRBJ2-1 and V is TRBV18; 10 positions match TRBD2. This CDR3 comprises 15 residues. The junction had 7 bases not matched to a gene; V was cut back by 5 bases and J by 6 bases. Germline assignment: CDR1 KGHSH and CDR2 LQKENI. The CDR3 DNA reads TGTGCCAGCTCAGCCTCTAGCGGGGGCCTCAATGAGCAGTTCTTC. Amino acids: CASSASSGGLNEQFF.

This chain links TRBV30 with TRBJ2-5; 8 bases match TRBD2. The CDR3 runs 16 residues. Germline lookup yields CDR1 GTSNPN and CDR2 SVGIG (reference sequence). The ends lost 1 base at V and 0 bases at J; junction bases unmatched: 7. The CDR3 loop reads CAWSALSGKYQETQYF. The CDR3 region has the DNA TGTGCCTGGAGTGCCCTTAGCGGGAAGTACCAAGAGACCCAGTACTTC.

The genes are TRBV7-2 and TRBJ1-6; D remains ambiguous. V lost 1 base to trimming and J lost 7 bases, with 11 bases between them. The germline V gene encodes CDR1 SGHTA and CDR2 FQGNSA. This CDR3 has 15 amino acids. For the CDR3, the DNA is TGTGCCAGCAGCTTAGTTGAGGGCCCCAATTCACCCCTCCACTTT. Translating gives CASSLVEGPNSPLHF.

The CDR3 DNA reads as TGTGCCAGCAGTGAACGGGATAGGACGTTGACTAACTATGGCTACACCTTC. Translating gives CASSERDRTLTNYGYTF. The J gene is TRBJ1-2, the V gene TRBV6-1, with D hard to call. Germline CDR1 and CDR2: MNHNS and SASEGT. The CDR3 extends over 17 amino acids. V was trimmed by 2 bases and J by 0 bases, leaving 16 bases between them.

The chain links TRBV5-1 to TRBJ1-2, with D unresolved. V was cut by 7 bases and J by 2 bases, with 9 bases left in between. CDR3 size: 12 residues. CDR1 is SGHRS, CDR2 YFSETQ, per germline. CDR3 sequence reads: CASGPGNYGYTF. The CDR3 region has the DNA TGCGCCAGCGGGCCGGGGAACTATGGCTACACCTTC.

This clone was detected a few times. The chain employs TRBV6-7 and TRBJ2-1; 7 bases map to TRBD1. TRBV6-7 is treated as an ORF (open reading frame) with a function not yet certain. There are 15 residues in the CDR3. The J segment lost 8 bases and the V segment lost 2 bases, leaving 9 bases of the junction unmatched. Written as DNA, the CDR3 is TGTGCCAGCAGTTACGGGGACAGAAGGCCGCATGAGCAGTTCTTC. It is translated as CASSYGDRRPHEQFF.

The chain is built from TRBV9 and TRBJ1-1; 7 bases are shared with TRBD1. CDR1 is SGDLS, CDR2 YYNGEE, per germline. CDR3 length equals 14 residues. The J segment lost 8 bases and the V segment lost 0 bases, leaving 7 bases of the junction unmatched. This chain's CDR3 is CASSVDATGIEAFF. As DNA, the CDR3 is TGTGCCAGCAGCGTAGATGCGACAGGGATAGAAGCTTTCTTT.

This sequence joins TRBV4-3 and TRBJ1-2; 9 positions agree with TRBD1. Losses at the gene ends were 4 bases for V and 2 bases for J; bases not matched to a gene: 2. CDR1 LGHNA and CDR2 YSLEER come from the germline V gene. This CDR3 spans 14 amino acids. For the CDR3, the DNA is TGCGCCAGCAGCCCCGGGACAGGGAACTATGGCTACACCTTC. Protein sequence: CASSPGTGNYGYTF.

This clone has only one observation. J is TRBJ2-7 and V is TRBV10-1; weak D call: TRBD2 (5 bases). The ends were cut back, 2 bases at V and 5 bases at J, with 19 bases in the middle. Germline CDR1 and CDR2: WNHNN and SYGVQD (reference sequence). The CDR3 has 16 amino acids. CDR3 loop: CASSESGPKGIHEQYF. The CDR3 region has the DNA TGCGCCAGCAGTGAGAGCGGCCCAAAGGGTATCCACGAGCAGTACTTC.

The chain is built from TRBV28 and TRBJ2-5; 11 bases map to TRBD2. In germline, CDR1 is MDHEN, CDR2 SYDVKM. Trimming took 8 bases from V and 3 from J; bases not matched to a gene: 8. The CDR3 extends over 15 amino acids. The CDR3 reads CASWAPGLAEETQYF. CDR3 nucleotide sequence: TGTGCCAGCTGGGCCCCGGGACTAGCGGAAGAGACCCAGTACTTC.

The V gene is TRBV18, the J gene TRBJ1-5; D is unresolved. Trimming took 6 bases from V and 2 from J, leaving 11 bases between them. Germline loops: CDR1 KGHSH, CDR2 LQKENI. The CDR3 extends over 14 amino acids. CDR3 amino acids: CASSEEVGNQPQHF. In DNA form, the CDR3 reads TGTGCCAGCTCGGAAGAGGTTGGCAATCAGCCCCAGCATTTT. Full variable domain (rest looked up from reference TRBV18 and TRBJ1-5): NAGVMQNPRHLVRRRGQEARLRCSPMKGHSHVYWYRQLPEEGLKFMVYLQKENIIDESGMPKERFSAEFPKEGPSILRIQQVVRGDSAAYFCASSEEVGNQPQHFGDGTRLSIL.

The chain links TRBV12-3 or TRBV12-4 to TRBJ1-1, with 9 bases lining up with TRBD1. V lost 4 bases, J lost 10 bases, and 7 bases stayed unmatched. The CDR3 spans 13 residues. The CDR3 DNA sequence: TGTGCCAGCAGTTATCTGGGACAGGGAGCAGCTTTCTTT. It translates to CASSYLGQGAAFF.

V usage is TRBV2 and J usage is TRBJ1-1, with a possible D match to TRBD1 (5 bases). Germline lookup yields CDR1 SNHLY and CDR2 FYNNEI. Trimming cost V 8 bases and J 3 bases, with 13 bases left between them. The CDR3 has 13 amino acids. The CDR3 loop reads CASRRLGDTEAFF. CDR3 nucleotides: TGTGCCAGCCGGCGTTTAGGGGACACTGAAGCTTTCTTT.

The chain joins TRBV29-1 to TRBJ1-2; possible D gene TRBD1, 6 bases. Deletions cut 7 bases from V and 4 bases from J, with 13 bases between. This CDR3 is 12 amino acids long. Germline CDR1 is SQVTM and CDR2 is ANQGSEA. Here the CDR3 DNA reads TGCAGCGCCGAGACAGGAACCTATGGCTACACCTTC. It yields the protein CSAETGTYGYTF.

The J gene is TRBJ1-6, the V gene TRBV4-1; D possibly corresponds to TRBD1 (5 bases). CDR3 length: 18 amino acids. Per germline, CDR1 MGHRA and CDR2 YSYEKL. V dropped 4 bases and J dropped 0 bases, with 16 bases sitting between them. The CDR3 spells CASSPTKGRVSYNSPLHF. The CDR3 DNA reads TGCGCCAGCAGCCCGACGAAGGGCAGGGTCTCCTATAATTCACCCCTCCACTTT.

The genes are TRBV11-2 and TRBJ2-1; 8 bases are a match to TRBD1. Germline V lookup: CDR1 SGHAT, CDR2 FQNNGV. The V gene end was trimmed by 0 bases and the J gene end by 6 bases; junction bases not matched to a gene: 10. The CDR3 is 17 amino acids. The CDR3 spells CASSLERQGKGSNEQFF. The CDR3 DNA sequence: TGTGCCAGCAGCTTAGAACGACAGGGGAAGGGGTCCAATGAGCAGTTCTTC.

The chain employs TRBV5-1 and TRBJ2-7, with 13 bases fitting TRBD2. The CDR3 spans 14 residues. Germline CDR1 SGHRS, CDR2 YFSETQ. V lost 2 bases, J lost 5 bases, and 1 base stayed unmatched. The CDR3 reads CASSLGTSGDEQYF. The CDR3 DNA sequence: TGCGCCAGCAGCTTAGGGACTAGCGGGGACGAGCAGTACTTC.